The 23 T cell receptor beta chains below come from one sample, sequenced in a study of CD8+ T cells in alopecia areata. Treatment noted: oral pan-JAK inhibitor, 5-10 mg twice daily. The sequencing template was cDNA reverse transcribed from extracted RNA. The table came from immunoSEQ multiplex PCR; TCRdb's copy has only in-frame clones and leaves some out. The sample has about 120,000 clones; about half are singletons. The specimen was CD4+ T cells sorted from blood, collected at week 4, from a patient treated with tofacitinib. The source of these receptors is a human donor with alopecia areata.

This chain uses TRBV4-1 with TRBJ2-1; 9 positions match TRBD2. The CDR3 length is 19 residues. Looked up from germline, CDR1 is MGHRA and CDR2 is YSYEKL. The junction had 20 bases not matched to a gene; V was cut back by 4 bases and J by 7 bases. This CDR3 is CASSRDVALLAGGRNEQFF. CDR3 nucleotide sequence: TGCGCCAGCAGCCGGGATGTGGCTCTATTGGCGGGGGGGCGGAATGAGCAGTTCTTC.

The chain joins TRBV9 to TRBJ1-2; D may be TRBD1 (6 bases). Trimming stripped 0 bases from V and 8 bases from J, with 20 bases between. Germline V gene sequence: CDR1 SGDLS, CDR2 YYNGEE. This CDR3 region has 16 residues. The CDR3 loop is CASSVGGWRGAQGYTF. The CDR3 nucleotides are TGTGCCAGCAGCGTAGGCGGTTGGCGGGGGGCGCAAGGCTACACCTTC.

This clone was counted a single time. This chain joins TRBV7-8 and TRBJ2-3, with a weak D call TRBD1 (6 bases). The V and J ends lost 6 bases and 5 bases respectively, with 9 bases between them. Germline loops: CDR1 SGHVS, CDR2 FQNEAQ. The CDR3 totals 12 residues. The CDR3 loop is CASSIQGDTQYF. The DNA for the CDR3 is TGTGCCAGCAGTATACAGGGAGATACGCAGTATTTT.

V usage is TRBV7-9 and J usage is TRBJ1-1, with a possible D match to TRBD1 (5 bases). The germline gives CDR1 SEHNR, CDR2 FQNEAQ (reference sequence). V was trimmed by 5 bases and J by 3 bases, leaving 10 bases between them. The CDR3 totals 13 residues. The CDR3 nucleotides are TGTGCCAGCAGCACCAGGGACTACACTGAAGCTTTCTTT. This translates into CASSTRDYTEAFF.

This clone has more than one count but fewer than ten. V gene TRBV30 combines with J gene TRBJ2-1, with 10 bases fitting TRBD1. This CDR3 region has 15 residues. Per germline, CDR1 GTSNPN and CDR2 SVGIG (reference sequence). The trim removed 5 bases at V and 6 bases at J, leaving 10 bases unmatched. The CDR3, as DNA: TGTGCCTGGGGGGCCCGGACAGGGGGAAGCAATGAGCAGTTCTTC. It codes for CAWGARTGGSNEQFF.

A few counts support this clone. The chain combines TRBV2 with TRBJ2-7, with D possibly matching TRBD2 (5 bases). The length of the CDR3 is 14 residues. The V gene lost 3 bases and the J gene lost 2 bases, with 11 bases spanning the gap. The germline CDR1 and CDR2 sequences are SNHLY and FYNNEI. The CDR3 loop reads CASSEDSLTYEQYF. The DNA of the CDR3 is TGTGCCAGCAGTGAGGACTCCTTGACCTACGAGCAGTACTTC.

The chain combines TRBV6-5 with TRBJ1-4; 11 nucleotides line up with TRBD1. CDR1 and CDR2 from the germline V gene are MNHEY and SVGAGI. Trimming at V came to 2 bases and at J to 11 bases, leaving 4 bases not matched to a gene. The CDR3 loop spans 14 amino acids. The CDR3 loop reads CASSYTGQGGKLFF. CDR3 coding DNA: TGTGCCAGCAGTTACACGGGACAGGGGGGGAAACTGTTTTTT.

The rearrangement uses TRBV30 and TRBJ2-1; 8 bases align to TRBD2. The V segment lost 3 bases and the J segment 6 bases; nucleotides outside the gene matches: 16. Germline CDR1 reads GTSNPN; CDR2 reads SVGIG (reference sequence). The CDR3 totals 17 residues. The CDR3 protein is CAWRRRRGDGGANEQFF. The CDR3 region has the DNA TGTGCCTGGAGGCGGAGGAGGGGAGACGGGGGGGCCAATGAGCAGTTCTTC.

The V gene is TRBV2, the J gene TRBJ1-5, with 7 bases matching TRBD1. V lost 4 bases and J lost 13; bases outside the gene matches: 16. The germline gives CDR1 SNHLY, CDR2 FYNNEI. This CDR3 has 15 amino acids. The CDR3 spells CASSGNTGEGETQHF. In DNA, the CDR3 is TGTGCCAGCAGTGGAAACACAGGGGAAGGGGAAACACAGCATTTT.

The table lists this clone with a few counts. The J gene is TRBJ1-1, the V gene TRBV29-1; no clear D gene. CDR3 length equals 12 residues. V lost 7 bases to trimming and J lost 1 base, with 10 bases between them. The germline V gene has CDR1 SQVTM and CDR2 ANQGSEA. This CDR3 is CSARLPNTEAFF. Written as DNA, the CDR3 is TGCAGCGCGCGACTGCCGAACACTGAAGCTTTCTTT.

Here the CDR3 DNA reads TGTGCCTGGAGTGGGGATTTCACTGAAGCTTTCTTT. Translated: CAWSGDFTEAFF. The chain combines TRBV30 with TRBJ1-1; no definite D call. Germline V lookup: CDR1 GTSNPN, CDR2 SVGIG (reference sequence). This CDR3 is 12 amino acids long. V lost 1 base to trimming and J lost 4 bases, with 7 bases between them.

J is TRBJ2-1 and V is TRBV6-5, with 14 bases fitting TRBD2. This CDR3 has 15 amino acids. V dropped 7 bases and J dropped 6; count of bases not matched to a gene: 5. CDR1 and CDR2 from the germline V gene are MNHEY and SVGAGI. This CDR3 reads CASTKGTSGSNEQFF. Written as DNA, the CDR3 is TGTGCCAGCACCAAAGGGACTAGCGGGAGCAATGAGCAGTTCTTC.

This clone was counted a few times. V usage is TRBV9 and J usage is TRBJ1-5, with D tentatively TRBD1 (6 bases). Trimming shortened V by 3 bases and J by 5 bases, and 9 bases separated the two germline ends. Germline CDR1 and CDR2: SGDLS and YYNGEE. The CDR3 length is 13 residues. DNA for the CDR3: TGTGCCAGCAGCGCTACAGGGTATCAGCCCCAGCATTTT. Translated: CASSATGYQPQHF.

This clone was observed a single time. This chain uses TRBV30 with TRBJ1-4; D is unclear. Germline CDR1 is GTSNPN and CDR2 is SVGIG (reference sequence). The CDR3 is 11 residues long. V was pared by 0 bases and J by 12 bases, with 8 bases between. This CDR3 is CAWSVTRELFF. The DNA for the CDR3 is TGTGCCTGGAGTGTAACCAGAGAACTGTTTTTT.

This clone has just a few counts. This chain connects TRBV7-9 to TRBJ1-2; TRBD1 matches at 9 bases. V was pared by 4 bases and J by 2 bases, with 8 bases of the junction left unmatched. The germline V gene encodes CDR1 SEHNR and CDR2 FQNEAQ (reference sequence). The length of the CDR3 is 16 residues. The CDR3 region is CASSYISGTGNYGYTF. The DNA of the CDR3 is TGTGCCAGCAGCTATATCTCCGGGACAGGGAACTATGGCTACACCTTC.

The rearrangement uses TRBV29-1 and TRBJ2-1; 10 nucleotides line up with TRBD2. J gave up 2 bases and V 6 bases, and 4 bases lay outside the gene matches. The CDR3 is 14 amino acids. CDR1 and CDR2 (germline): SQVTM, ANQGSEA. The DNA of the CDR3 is TGCAGCGTGCTAGCGGGGGATACCTACAATGAGCAGTTCTTC. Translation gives CSVLAGDTYNEQFF.

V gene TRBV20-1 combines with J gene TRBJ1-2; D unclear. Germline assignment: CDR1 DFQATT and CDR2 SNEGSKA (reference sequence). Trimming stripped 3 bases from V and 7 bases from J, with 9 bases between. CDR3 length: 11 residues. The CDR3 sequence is CSASDNGGYTF. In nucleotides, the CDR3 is TGCAGTGCTAGTGATAATGGTGGCTACACCTTC.

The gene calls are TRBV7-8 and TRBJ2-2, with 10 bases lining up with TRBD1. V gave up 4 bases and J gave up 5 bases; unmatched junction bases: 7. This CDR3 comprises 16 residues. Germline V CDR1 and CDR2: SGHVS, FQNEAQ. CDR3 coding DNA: TGTGCCAGCAGCTCTCTCCGGACAGGGGGAACCGGGGAGCTGTTTTTT. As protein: CASSSLRTGGTGELFF.

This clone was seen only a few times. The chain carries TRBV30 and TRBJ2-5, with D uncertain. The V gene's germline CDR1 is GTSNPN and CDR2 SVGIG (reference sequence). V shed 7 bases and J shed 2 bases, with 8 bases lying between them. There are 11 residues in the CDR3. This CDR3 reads CAFSRQETQYF. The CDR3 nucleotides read TGTGCCTTCAGTCGGCAAGAGACCCAGTACTTC. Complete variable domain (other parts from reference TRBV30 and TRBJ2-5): SQTIHQWPATLVQPVGSPLSLECTVEGTSNPNLYWYRQAAGRGLQLLFYSVGIGQISSEVPQNLSASRPQDRQFILSSKKLLLSDSGFYLCAFSRQETQYFGPGTRLLVL.

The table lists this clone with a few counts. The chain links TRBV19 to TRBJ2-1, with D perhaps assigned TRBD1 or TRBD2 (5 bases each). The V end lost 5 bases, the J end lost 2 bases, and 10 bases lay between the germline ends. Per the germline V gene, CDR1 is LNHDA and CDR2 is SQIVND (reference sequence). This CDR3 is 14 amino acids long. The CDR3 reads CASSPGHPYNEQFF. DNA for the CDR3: TGTGCCAGTAGTCCGGGGCACCCCTACAATGAGCAGTTCTTC.

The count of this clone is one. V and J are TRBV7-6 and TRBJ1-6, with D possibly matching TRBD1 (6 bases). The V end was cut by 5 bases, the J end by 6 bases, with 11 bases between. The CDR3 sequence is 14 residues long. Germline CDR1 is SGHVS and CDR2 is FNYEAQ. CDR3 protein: CASSATGRNSPLHF. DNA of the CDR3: TGTGCCAGCAGCGCAACAGGGCGTAATTCACCCCTCCACTTT.

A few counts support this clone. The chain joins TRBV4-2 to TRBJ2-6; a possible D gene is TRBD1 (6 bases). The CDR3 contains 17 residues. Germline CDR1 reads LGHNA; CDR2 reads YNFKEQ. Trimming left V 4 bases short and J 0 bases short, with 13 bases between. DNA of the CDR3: TGTGCCAGCAGCCCAGCCGACAGGTCCTCTGGGGCCAACGTCCTGACTTTC. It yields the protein CASSPADRSSGANVLTF.

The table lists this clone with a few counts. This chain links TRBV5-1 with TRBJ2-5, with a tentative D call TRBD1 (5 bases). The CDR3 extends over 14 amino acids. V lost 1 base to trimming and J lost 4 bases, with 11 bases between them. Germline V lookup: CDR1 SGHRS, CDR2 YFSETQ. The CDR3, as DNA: TGCGCCAGCAGCTTGATGCAGGGCGGAGAGACCCAGTACTTC. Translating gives CASSLMQGGETQYF.